This T cell receptor (beta chain) was obtained from a study of blood T cell repertoires in COVID-19. Across the study: Some COVID-19 samples were acute and others convalescent; all came from the United States, Italy and Spain.

Germline V gene data show CDR1 as MNHEY and CDR2 as SVGAGI. The V gene end was trimmed by 10 bases and the J gene end by 0 bases; junction bases not matched to a gene: 5. The CDR3 consists of 15 residues. In the authors' methods: Reference gene primers were amplified, and this amplification served to estimate nucleated cell counts. TCRdb's copy holds only in-frame clones and misses some; the assay was immunoSEQ multiplex PCR. V and J calls and clone size follow that table, whereas D and trimming were derived from the DNA. The sample lists 25,000 to 35,000 clones, 75% to 85% occurring once. The sequenced sample was peripheral blood. The rearrangement links TRBV6-5 to TRBJ2-6, with 8 bases aligning to TRBD1. The clonotype originates from a man between 60 and 75 years old with active COVID-19. The CDR3 here is CATRQGISGANVLTF. In nucleotides, the CDR3 is TGTGCCACCCGACAGGGGATCTCTGGGGCCAACGTCCTGACTTTC.